This T cell receptor beta chain stems from a study of blood T cells in healthy people across ages. Whole-study context: Per two T cells, about one barcoded beta molecule was captured through template switching.

V was cut by 2 bases and J by 0 bases, with 17 bases left in between. The CDR3 extends over 17 amino acids. Germline CDR1 DFQATT, CDR2 SNEGSKA (reference sequence). A second PCR, run for roughly 6 to 11 cycles, used a sample-barcoded 5' primer plus a J-beta primer mix. Every cDNA was tagged by a template-switch adaptor with 12 random nucleotides. From each sample, at least 2.5 million paired-end reads containing CDR3 were obtained. Via MiXCR, TCRdb re-called the 5' RACE reads, giving one row per CDR3 protein. The table records 1.5 million to 2 million distinct CDR3 sequences, over 25% of them present only once. Comment on this clonotype: The antigen remains unidentified.

Study-wide points: Relative to aged donors, long-lived donors carried more naive CD4+ cells and displayed higher diversity.

The TCR sequence derives from a woman younger than 45 in good health. Sample: blood. This chain joins TRBV20-1 and TRBJ2-1, with D tentatively TRBD2 (5 bases). The CDR3 here is CSARRELAGLSYNEQFF. The DNA for the CDR3 is TGCAGTGCTAGAAGGGAGCTAGCTGGCCTCTCCTACAATGAGCAGTTCTTC.